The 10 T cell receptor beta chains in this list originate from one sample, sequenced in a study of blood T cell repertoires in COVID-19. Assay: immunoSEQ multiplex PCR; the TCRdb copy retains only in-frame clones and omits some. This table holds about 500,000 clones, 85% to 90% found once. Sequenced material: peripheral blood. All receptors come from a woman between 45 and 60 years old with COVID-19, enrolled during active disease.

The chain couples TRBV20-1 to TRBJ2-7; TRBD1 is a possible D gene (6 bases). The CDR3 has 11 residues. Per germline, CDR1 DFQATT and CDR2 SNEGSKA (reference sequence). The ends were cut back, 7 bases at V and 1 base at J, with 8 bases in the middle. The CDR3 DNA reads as TGCAGTGTCAGGGGATCCTACGAGCAGTACTTC. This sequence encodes CSVRGSYEQYF.

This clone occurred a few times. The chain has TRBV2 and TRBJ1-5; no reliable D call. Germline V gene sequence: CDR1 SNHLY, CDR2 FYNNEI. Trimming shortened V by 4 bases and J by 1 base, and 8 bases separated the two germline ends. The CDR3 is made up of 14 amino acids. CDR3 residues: CASSASESNQPQHF. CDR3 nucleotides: TGTGCCAGCAGTGCGTCAGAAAGCAATCAGCCCCAGCATTTT.

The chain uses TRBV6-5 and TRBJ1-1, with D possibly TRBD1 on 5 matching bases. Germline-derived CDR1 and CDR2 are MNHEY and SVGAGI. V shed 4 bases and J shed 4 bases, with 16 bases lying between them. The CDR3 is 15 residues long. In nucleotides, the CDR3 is TGTGCCAGCAGTTCAACCCAGGGTCTGAGCACTGAAGCTTTCTTT. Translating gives CASSSTQGLSTEAFF.

CDR3 protein: CASRFTGIMDGYTF. In DNA form, the CDR3 reads TGTGCCAGCAGGTTCACCGGGATAATGGATGGCTACACCTTC. The chain uses TRBV3-1 (or the pseudogene TRBV3-2) and TRBJ1-2; D is ambiguous. Germline CDR1 LGHDT, CDR2 YNNKEL (reference sequence). The CDR3 length is 14 residues. V was trimmed by 6 bases and J by 6 bases, leaving 17 bases between them.

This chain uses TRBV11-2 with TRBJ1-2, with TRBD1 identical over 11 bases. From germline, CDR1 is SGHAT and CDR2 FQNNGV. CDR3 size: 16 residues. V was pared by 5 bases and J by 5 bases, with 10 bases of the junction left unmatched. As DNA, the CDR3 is TGTGCCAGCAGCGCTGGACAGGGGGCGAGGTTGTATGGCTACACCTTC. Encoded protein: CASSAGQGARLYGYTF.

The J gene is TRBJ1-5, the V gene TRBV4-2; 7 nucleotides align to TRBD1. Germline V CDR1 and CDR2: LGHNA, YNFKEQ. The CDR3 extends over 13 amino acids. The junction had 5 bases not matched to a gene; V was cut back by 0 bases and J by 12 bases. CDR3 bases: TGTGCCAGCAGCCAAGATCAGGGGGGAGGCCAGCATTTT. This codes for CASSQDQGGGQHF.

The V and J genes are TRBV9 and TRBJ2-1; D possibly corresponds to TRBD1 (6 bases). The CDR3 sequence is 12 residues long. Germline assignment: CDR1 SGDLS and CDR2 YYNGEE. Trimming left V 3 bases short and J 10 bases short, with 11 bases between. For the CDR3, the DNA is TGTGCCAGCAGCGCGGGACACCTGGAGCAGTTCTTC. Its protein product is CASSAGHLEQFF.

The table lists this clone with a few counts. The CDR3 nucleotides are TGTGCCACCAGTGAGCCGACTAGCGGGAACACCGGGGAGCTGTTTTTT. As protein: CATSEPTSGNTGELFF. The rearrangement joins TRBV24-1 to TRBJ2-2, with 9 bases identical to TRBD2. This CDR3 spans 16 amino acids. Germline assignment: CDR1 KGHDR and CDR2 SFDVKD. V gave up 4 bases and J gave up 1 base; unmatched junction bases: 3.

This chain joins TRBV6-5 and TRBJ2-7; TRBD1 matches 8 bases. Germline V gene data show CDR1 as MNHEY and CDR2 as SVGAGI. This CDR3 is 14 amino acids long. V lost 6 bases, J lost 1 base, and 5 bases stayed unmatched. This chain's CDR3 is CASRRTGISYEQYF. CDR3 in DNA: TGTGCCAGCAGACGGACAGGGATTTCCTACGAGCAGTACTTC.

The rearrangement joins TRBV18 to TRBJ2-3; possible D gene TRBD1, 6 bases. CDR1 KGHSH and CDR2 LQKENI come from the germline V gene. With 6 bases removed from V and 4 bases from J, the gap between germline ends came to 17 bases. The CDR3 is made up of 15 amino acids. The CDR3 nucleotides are TGTGCCAGCTCCCGAGAACAGGGAGTTGCAGATACGCAGTATTTT. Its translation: CASSREQGVADTQYF.